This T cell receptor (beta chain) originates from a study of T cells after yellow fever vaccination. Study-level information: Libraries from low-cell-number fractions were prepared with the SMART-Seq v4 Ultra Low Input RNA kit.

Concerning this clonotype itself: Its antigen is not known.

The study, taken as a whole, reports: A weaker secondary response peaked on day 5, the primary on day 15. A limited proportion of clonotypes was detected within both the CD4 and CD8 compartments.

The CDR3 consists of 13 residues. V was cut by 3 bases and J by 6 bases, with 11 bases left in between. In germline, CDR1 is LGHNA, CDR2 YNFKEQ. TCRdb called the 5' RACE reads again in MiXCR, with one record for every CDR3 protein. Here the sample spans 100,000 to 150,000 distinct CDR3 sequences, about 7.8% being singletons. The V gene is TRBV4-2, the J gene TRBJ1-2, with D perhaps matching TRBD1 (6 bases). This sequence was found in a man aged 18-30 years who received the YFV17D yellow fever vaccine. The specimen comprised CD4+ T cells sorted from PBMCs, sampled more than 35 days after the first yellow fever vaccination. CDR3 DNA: TGTGCCAGCAGCCATGGACAGCGAGATGGCTACACCTTC. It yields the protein CASSHGQRDGYTF.